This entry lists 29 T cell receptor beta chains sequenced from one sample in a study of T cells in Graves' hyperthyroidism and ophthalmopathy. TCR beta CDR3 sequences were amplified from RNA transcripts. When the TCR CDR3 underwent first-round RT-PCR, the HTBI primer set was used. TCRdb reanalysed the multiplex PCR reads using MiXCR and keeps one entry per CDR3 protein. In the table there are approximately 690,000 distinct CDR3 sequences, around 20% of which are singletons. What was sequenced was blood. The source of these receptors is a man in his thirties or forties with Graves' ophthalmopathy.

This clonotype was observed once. The CDR3 is CASSAPGAKNIQYF. CDR3 bases: TGTGCCAGCAGTGCTCCAGGGGCCAAAAACATTCAGTACTTC. The chain couples TRBV6-1 to TRBJ2-4, with a weak D call TRBD1 (5 bases). Germline V gene lookup returns CDR1 MNHNS and CDR2 SASEGT. The CDR3 spans 14 residues. The ends were cut back, 4 bases at V and 1 base at J, with 8 bases in the middle.

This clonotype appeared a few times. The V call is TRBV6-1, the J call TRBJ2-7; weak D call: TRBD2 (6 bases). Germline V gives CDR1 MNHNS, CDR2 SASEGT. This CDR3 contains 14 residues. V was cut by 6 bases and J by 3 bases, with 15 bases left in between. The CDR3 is CASSRESGLYEQYF. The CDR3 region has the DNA TGTGCCAGCAGCAGGGAATCGGGACTCTACGAGCAGTACTTC.

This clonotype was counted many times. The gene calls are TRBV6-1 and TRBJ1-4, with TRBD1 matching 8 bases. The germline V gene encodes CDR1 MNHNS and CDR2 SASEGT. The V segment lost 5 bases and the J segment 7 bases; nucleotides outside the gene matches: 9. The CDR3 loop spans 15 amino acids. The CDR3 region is CASSRNQGAREKLFF. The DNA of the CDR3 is TGTGCCAGCAGTCGGAACCAGGGGGCACGTGAAAAACTGTTTTTT.

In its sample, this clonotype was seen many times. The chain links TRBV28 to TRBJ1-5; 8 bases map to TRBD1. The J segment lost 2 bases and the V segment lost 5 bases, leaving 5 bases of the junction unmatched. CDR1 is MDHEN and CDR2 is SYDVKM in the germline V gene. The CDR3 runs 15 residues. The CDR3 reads CASSLQGEGNQPQHF. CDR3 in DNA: TGTGCCAGCAGTCTACAGGGGGAAGGCAATCAGCCCCAGCATTTT.

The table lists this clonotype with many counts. The CDR3 loop is CASSPPGTVSKETQYF. In DNA, the CDR3 is TGTGCCAGCAGCCCGCCAGGTACGGTGTCAAAAGAGACCCAGTACTTC. This chain joins TRBV3-1 and TRBJ2-5; unclear D gene. V lost 4 bases and J 3 bases, leaving 18 bases between the germline ends. The CDR3 covers 16 residues. Per the germline V gene, CDR1 is LGHDT and CDR2 is YNNKEL (reference sequence).

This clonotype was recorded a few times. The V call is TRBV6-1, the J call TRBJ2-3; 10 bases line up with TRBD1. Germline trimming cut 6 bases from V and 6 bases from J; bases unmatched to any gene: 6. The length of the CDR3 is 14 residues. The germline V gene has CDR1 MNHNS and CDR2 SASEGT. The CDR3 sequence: CASRWDRGFDTQYF. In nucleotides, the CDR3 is TGTGCCAGCAGGTGGGACAGGGGATTCGATACGCAGTATTTT.

CDR3 amino acids: CASRRDGTEAFF. The CDR3 DNA reads as TGCGCCAGCAGACGGGACGGTACTGAAGCTTTCTTT. V is TRBV5-1 and J is TRBJ1-1; possible D gene TRBD1, 5 bases. Trimming removed 5 bases at V and 5 bases at J, with 10 bases between. Germline CDR1 SGHRS, CDR2 YFSETQ. CDR3 length: 12 amino acids.

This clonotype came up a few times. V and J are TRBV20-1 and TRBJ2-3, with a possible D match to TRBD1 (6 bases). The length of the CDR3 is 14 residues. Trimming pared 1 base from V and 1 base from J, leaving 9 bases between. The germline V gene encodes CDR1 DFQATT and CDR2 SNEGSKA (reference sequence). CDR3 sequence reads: CSARVGARTDTQYF. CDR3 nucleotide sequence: TGCAGTGCTAGAGTGGGGGCCCGCACAGATACGCAGTATTTT.

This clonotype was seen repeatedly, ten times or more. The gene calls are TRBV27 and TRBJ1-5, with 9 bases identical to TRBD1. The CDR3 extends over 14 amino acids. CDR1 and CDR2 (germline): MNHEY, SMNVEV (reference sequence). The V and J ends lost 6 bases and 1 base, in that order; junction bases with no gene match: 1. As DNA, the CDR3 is TGTGCCAGCAGAGGACAGGGGAGCAATCAGCCCCAGCATTTT. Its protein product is CASRGQGSNQPQHF.

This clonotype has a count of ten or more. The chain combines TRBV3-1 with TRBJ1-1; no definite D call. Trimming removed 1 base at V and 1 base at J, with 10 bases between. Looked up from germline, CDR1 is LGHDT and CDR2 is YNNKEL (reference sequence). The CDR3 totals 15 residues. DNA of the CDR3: TGTGCCAGCAGCCAAGTATCGGCCGCGAACACTGAAGCTTTCTTT. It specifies CASSQVSAANTEAFF.

CDR3 in DNA: TGCAGTGCTAGAGATGTGGACGATGAGCAGTTCTTC. The encoded protein is CSARDVDDEQFF. V gene TRBV20-1 combines with J gene TRBJ2-1; D is unresolved. CDR3 length: 12 amino acids. From germline, CDR1 is DFQATT and CDR2 SNEGSKA (reference sequence). Between the trimmed V and J ends, which lost 0 bases and 8 bases, there was a span of 8 bases.

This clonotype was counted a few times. CDR3 nucleotides: TGTGCCAGCAGTGAGACAGGGTATGGCGAGACCCAGTACTTC. Encoded protein: CASSETGYGETQYF. The chain recombines TRBV25-1 with TRBJ2-5; 7 positions match TRBD1. Looked up from germline, CDR1 is MGHDK and CDR2 is SYGVNS. CDR3 length: 14 amino acids. Trimming cost V 3 bases and J 5 bases; bases outside gene matches: 6.

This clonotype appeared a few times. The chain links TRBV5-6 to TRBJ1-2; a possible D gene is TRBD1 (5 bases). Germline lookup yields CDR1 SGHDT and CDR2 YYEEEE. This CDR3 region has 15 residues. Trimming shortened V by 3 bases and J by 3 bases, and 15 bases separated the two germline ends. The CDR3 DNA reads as TGTGCCAGCAGCTCTCAGGGATTAGGGGACTATGGCTACACCTTC. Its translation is CASSSQGLGDYGYTF.

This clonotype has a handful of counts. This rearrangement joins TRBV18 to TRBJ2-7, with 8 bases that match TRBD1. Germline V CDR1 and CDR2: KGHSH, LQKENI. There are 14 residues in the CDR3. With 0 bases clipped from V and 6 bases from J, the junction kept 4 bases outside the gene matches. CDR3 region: CASSPPDRVGEQYF. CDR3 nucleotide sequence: TGTGCCAGCTCACCACCGGACAGGGTGGGCGAGCAGTACTTC.

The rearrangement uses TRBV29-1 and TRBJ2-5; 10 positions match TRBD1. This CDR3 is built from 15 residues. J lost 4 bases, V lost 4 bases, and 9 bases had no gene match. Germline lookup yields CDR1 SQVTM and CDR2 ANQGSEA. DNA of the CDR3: TGCAGCGTTGGCGGCCGGGACAGGGGCCGAGAGACCCAGTACTTC. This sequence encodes CSVGGRDRGRETQYF.

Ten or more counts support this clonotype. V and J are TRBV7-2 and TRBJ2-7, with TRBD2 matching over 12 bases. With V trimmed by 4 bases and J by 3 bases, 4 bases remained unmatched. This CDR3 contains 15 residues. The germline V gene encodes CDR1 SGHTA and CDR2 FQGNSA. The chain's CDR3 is CASSSRTSGIYEQYF. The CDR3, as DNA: TGTGCCAGCAGCTCCCGGACTAGCGGGATCTACGAGCAGTACTTC.

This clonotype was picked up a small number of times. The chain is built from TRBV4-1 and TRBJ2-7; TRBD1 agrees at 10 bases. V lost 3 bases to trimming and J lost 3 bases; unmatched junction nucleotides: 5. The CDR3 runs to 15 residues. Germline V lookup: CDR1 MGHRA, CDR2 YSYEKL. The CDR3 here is CASSQVDRGLYEQYF. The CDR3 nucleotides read TGCGCCAGCAGCCAGGTTGACAGGGGGCTCTACGAGCAGTACTTC.

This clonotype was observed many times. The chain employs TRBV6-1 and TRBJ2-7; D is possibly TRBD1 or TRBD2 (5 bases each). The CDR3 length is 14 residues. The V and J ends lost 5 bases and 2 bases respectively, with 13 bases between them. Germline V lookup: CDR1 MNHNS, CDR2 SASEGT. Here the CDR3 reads CASSNGDRAYEQYF. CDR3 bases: TGTGCCAGCAGTAATGGGGACCGGGCCTACGAGCAGTACTTC.

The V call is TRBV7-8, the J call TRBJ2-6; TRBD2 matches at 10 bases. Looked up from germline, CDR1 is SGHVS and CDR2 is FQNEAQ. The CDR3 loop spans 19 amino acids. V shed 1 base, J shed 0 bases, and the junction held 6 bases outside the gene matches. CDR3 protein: CASSLGVTSGYSGANVLTF. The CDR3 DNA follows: TGTGCCAGCAGCTTAGGTGTGACTAGCGGGTACTCTGGGGCCAACGTCCTGACTTTC. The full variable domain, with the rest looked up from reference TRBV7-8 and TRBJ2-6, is GAGVSQSPRYKVAKRGQDVALRCDPISGHVSLFWYQQALGQGPEFLTYFQNEAQLDKSGLPSDRFFAERPEGSVSTLKIQRTQQEDSAVYLCASSLGVTSGYSGANVLTFGAGSRLTVL.

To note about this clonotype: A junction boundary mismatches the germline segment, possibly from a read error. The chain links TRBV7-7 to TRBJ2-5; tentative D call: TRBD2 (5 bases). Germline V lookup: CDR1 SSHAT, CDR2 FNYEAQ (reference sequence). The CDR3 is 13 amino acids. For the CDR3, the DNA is TGTGCTAGCAGCCGGACTTCCCGGGAGACCCAGTACTTC. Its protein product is CASSRTSRETQYF.

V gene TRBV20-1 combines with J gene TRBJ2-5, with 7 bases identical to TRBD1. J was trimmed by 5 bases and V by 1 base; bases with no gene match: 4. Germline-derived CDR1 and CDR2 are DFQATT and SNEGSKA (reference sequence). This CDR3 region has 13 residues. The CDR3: CSARAGTAETQYF. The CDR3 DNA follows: TGCAGTGCTAGAGCCGGGACAGCGGAGACCCAGTACTTC.

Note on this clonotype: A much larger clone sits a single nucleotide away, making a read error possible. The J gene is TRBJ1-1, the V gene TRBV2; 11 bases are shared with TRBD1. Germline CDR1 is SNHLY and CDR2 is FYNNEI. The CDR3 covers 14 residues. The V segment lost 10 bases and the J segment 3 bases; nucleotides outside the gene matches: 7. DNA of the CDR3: TGTGCCACCCCAGGACAGGGGGCCGACACTGAAGCTTTCTTT. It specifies CATPGQGADTEAFF.

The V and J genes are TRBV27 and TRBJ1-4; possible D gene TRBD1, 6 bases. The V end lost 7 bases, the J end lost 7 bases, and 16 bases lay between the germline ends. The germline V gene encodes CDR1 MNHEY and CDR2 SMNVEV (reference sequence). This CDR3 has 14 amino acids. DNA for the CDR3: TGTGCCAGCAAAATTCACAGGGCAGGTGAAAAACTGTTTTTT. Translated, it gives CASKIHRAGEKLFF.

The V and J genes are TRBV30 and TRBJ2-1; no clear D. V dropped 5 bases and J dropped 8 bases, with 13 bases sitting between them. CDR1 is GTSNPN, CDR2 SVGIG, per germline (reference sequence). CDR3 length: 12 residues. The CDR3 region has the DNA TGTGCCTGGTTAAGAGCTTTGGATGAGCAGTTCTTC. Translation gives CAWLRALDEQFF.

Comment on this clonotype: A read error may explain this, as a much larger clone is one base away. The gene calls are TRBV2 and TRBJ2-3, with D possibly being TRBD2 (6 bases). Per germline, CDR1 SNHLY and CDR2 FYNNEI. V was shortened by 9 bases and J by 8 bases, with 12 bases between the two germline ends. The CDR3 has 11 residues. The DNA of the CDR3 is TGTGCCAGTTGGGAGGAGACTACGCAGTATTTT. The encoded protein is CASWEETTQYF.

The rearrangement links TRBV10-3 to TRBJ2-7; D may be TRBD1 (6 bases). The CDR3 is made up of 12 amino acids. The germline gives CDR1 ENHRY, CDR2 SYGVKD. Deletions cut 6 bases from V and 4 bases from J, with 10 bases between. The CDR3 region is CAIRVTGYEQYF. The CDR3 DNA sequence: TGTGCCATCAGGGTTACAGGGTACGAGCAGTACTTC.

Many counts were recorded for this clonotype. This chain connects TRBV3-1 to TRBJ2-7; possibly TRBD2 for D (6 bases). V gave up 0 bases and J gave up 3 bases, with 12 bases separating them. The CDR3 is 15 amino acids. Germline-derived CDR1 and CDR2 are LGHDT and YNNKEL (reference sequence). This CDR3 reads CASSQDSGPVYEQYF. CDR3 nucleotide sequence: TGTGCCAGCAGCCAAGACAGCGGGCCGGTCTACGAGCAGTACTTC.

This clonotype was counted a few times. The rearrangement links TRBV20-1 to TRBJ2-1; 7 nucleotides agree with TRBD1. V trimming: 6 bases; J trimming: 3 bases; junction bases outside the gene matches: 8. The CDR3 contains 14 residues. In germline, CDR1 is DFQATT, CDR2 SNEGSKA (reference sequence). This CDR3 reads CSAAIWDSYNEQFF. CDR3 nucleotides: TGCAGTGCCGCGATATGGGACAGCTACAATGAGCAGTTCTTC.

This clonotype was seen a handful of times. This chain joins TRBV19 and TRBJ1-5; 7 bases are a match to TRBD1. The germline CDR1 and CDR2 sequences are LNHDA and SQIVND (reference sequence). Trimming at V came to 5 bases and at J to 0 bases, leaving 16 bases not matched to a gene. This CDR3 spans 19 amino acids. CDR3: CASSQTTGEPGYSNQPQHF. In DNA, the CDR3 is TGTGCCAGTAGTCAGACCACAGGGGAGCCGGGCTATAGCAATCAGCCCCAGCATTTT.